These 4 T cell receptor beta chains originate from one sample sequenced in a study of cytomegalovirus exposure and HLA in healthy donors. Primers for the PCR totalled 60 Vbeta and 13 Jbeta. Using immunoSEQ multiplex PCR, the repertoire was profiled, and TCRdb retains in-frame clones only, with some absent. Here the sample spans around 84,000 clones, around 77% being singletons. Input material: PBMCs. These receptors were taken from a man aged 50 to 59 in good health and CMV-seronegative.

The rearrangement joins TRBV5-1 to TRBJ1-1, with D unresolved. CDR3 size: 13 residues. Germline V gives CDR1 SGHRS, CDR2 YFSETQ. V was pared by 0 bases and J by 8 bases, with 11 bases between. The CDR3 DNA sequence: TGCGCCAGCAGCTTGGGGTTGACACCGGAAGCTTTCTTT. Translating gives CASSLGLTPEAFF. The full variable domain, with the rest looked up from reference TRBV5-1 and TRBJ1-1, is KAGVTQTPRYLIKTRGQQVTLSCSPISGHRSVSWYQQTPGQGLQFLFEYFSETQRNKGNFPGRFSGRQFSNSRSEMNVSTLELGDSALYLCASSLGLTPEAFFGQGTRLTVV.

As DNA, the CDR3 is TGTGCCAGCAGCGCCTATCCGGGGAGGACCTACGAGCAGTACTTC. Its translation is CASSAYPGRTYEQYF. The V and J genes are TRBV9 and TRBJ2-7, with D perhaps matching TRBD2 (6 bases). The V gene lost 3 bases and the J gene lost 2 bases, with 15 bases spanning the gap. The CDR3 extends over 15 amino acids. Germline-derived CDR1 and CDR2 are SGDLS and YYNGEE.

This clone has only a few counts. V gene TRBV7-2 combines with J gene TRBJ2-1; D perhaps matches TRBD2 (6 bases). Germline V CDR1 and CDR2: SGHTA, FQGNSA. The CDR3 length is 15 residues. Deletions cut 5 bases from V and 4 bases from J, with 15 bases between. CDR3 nucleotide sequence: TGTGCCAGCAGCCCGTGGACTAACGAGTACAATGAGCAGTTCTTC. Amino acids: CASSPWTNEYNEQFF.

The chain uses TRBV6-4 and TRBJ2-3; tentative D call: TRBD2 (5 bases). Germline CDR1 is MRHNA and CDR2 is SNTAGT. The V gene lost 4 bases and the J gene lost 14 bases, with 13 bases spanning the gap. CDR3 length: 11 amino acids. The CDR3 sequence is CASSGGLEVYF. The CDR3 coding sequence is TGTGCCAGCAGTGGAGGGCTGGAAGTGTATTTT.